The T cell receptor (beta chain) described here comes from a study of cytomegalovirus exposure and HLA in healthy donors. Study background: The Caucasian-associated ancestry cluster contained more than 75% of the roughly 370 genotyped donors.

The PCR employed 60 Vbeta primers together with 13 Jbeta primers. Only in-frame clones appear in the TCRdb table, and some are missing; sequencing was by immunoSEQ multiplex PCR. Of 150,000 to 200,000 clones listed, 84% are singletons. Germline lookup yields CDR1 SQVTM and CDR2 ANQGSEA. The V gene end was trimmed by 6 bases and the J gene end by 9 bases; junction bases not matched to a gene: 9. CDR3 length: 13 amino acids. The V and J genes are TRBV29-1 and TRBJ2-1, with 9 nucleotides matching TRBD2. Sequencing was performed on PBMCs. This TCR came from a young man in good health and CMV-seronegative. The CDR3 loop is CSVQVSGRVEQFF. DNA for the CDR3: TGCAGCGTCCAGGTTAGCGGGAGAGTTGAGCAGTTCTTC.